The TCR beta chain under discussion was sequenced for a study of PD-1 blockade in classical Hodgkin lymphoma. General observations from the study: Newly diagnosed patients had diversity similar to the baseline diversity of complete responders.

The assay was immunoSEQ multiplex PCR, and TCRdb's table has in-frame clones only and misses some. The sample holds 25,000 or so clones, over 60% seen once. No patient escaped relapse after autologous stem cell transplantation, and brentuximab vedotin exposure varied. There are a few counts of this clone. Its antigen remains unknown. The CDR3 length is 15 residues. CDR1 and CDR2 from the germline V gene are SGHTA and FQGNSA. After removal of 3 bases from V and 8 bases from J, the junction contained 3 bases not matched to a gene. The sample consisted of peripheral blood mononuclear cells (PBMCs), taken before the second cycle of nivolumab. The source of this sequence is a human donor with classical Hodgkin lymphoma. The chain employs TRBV7-2 and TRBJ2-1; 14 bases fit TRBD2. The CDR3 loop is CASSFRGLAGDEQFF. The DNA of the CDR3 is TGTGCCAGCAGCTTTCGGGGACTAGCGGGAGATGAGCAGTTCTTC.